Below are 18 T cell receptor beta chains sequenced from a single sample in a study of OX40 agonist ivuxolimab in advanced cancers. This table comes from immunoSEQ multiplex PCR, and its TCRdb copy is limited to in-frame clones, with some not included. Seen here are some 130,000 clones, just over 90% observed once, and the top ten hold around 1%. The sequences come from CD4+ or CD8+ T cells sorted from blood, collected in a trial of the OX40 agonist ivuxolimab. The receptors stem from an adult with an advanced solid tumor such as melanoma, head and neck, liver or kidney cancer.

The rearrangement uses TRBV25-1 and TRBJ1-4; no clear D gene. The germline V gene encodes CDR1 MGHDK and CDR2 SYGVNS. Trimming took 6 bases from V and 0 from J, leaving 11 bases between them. CDR3 size: 15 residues. CDR3 sequence (DNA): TGTGCCAGCAGAAGACCGGGTCCAACTAATGAAAAACTGTTTTTT. Protein product: CASRRPGPTNEKLFF.

The V call is TRBV5-6, the J call TRBJ2-7, with a tentative D call TRBD2 (6 bases). Trimming took 4 bases from V and 2 from J, leaving 13 bases between them. CDR1 SGHDT and CDR2 YYEEEE come from the germline V gene. There are 14 residues in the CDR3. Here the CDR3 reads CASSLGGGTYEQYF. The CDR3 region has the DNA TGTGCCAGCAGCCTGGGAGGCGGAACCTACGAGCAGTACTTC.

This sequence joins TRBV5-4 and TRBJ2-5; D unresolved. This CDR3 comprises 14 residues. Germline V gene sequence: CDR1 SGHNT, CDR2 YYREEE (reference sequence). V was trimmed by 4 bases and J by 5 bases, leaving 15 bases between them. CDR3 sequence: CASSRKDSDETQYF. CDR3 bases: TGTGCCAGCAGCCGAAAAGACTCCGACGAGACCCAGTACTTC.

The chain combines TRBV30 with TRBJ1-3; TRBD1 is a possible D gene (6 bases). The V gene lost 3 bases and the J gene lost 0 bases, with 12 bases spanning the gap. This CDR3 contains 15 residues. The germline gives CDR1 GTSNPN, CDR2 SVGIG (reference sequence). For the CDR3, the DNA is TGTGCCTGGAGGAGGACAGCCAACTCTGGAAACACCATATATTTT. Translating gives CAWRRTANSGNTIYF. Full variable domain (missing parts from reference TRBV30 and TRBJ1-3): SQTIHQWPATLVQPVGSPLSLECTVEGTSNPNLYWYRQAAGRGLQLLFYSVGIGQISSEVPQNLSASRPQDRQFILSSKKLLLSDSGFYLCAWRRTANSGNTIYFGEGSWLTVV.

The rearrangement links TRBV4-2 to TRBJ2-1; D gene unclear. The V end lost 0 bases, the J end lost 4 bases, and 16 bases lay between the germline ends. The CDR3 loop spans 17 amino acids. Looked up from germline, CDR1 is LGHNA and CDR2 is YNFKEQ. The DNA for the CDR3 is TGTGCCAGCAGCCAAGACCCTATAGCCGGTAATTACAATGAGCAGTTCTTC. It specifies CASSQDPIAGNYNEQFF.

J is TRBJ2-3 and V is TRBV7-2; D could derive from TRBD1 or TRBD2 (5 bases each). Germline lookup yields CDR1 SGHTA and CDR2 FQGNSA. Trimming took off 5 bases at V and 9 bases at J, with 18 bases between the two ends. The CDR3 length is 14 residues. CDR3 sequence: CASSPGDGRGTQYF. CDR3 nucleotides: TGTGCCAGCAGCCCCGGGGACGGACGGGGCACGCAGTATTTT.

The V and J genes are TRBV5-1 and TRBJ1-3; D remains unclear. Germline V gene sequence: CDR1 SGHRS, CDR2 YFSETQ. V gave up 0 bases and J gave up 0 bases, with 7 bases separating them. The CDR3 totals 15 residues. CDR3 nucleotide sequence: TGCGCCAGCAGCTTGGGGGCGATCTCTGGAAACACCATATATTTT. This translates into CASSLGAISGNTIYF.

This clone showed up just a few times. The rearrangement links TRBV6-5 to TRBJ2-7; the D is unclear. V gave up 0 bases and J gave up 0 bases, with 12 bases separating them. The CDR3 is 16 residues long. The germline V gene has CDR1 MNHEY and CDR2 SVGAGI. In DNA form, the CDR3 reads TGTGCCAGCAGTTACTCTTGGGCCCCGAGCTCCTACGAGCAGTACTTC. The encoded protein is CASSYSWAPSSYEQYF.

The chain is built from TRBV5-6 and TRBJ2-5, with 7 bases aligning to TRBD2. Germline lookup yields CDR1 SGHDT and CDR2 YYEEEE. The CDR3 totals 16 residues. Losses at the gene ends were 1 base for V and 2 bases for J; bases not matched to a gene: 8. The CDR3 is CASSLFGGRKQETQYF. In DNA, the CDR3 is TGTGCCAGCAGCTTGTTTGGCGGGAGAAAACAAGAGACCCAGTACTTC.

This rearrangement joins TRBV27 to TRBJ2-7, with D perhaps TRBD2 (9 bases). The germline gives CDR1 MNHEY, CDR2 SMNVEV (reference sequence). Trimming left V 5 bases short and J 0 bases short, with 32 bases between. The CDR3 has 21 residues. CDR3 in amino acids: CASSPGGAGLATRGGSYEQYF. CDR3 DNA sequence: TGTGCCAGCAGTCCAGGGGGCGCCGGACTAGCGACCAGGGGTGGCTCCTACGAGCAGTACTTC.

This chain joins TRBV5-1 and TRBJ2-7; TRBD1 might be the D (5 bases). The ends were cut back, 3 bases at V and 2 bases at J, with 12 bases in the middle. This CDR3 has 14 residues. In germline, CDR1 is SGHRS, CDR2 YFSETQ. The CDR3 sequence is CASSSETVPYEQYF. Written as DNA, the CDR3 is TGCGCCAGCAGCTCCGAGACAGTCCCCTACGAGCAGTACTTC.

V gene TRBV6-1 combines with J gene TRBJ1-4; 8 bases are a match to TRBD1. Trimming removed 1 base from V and 4 bases from J; junction bases left unmatched: 2. Looked up from germline, CDR1 is MNHNS and CDR2 is SASEGT. CDR3 length: 15 amino acids. In DNA form, the CDR3 reads TGTGCCAGCAGTGAAGGGGGACAGGATAATGAAAAACTGTTTTTT. It yields the protein CASSEGGQDNEKLFF.

This clone was observed a single time. This sequence joins TRBV27 and TRBJ2-2, with 7 bases matching TRBD1. The CDR3 runs to 15 residues. Per germline, CDR1 MNHEY and CDR2 SMNVEV (reference sequence). Germline trimming cut 6 bases from V and 0 bases from J; bases unmatched to any gene: 4. The CDR3 DNA follows: TGTGCCAGCAGGTATCAGGGGGCGAACACCGGGGAGCTGTTTTTT. It translates to CASRYQGANTGELFF.

This chain links TRBV6-6 with TRBJ2-7; no clear D. The CDR3 is made up of 12 amino acids. Trimming removed 0 bases from V and 10 bases from J, with 10 bases in between. Per germline, CDR1 MNHNY and CDR2 SVGAGI (reference sequence). CDR3: CASSYSNDNQYF. The DNA for the CDR3 is TGTGCCAGCAGTTACTCGAATGACAACCAGTACTTC.

The J gene is TRBJ2-7, the V gene TRBV13; 7 bases align to TRBD1. With 5 bases clipped from V and 4 bases from J, the junction kept 5 bases outside the gene matches. This CDR3 comprises 13 residues. Germline V lookup: CDR1 PRHDT, CDR2 FYEKMQ (reference sequence). The CDR3 loop is CASSPPQGYEQYF. In DNA, the CDR3 is TGTGCCAGCAGCCCACCACAGGGGTACGAGCAGTACTTC. Looking up the rest from reference TRBV13 and TRBJ2-7 gives the full variable domain: AAGVIQSPRHLIKEKRETATLKCYPIPRHDTVYWYQQGPGQDPQFLISFYEKMQSDKGSIPDRFSAQQFSDYHSELNMSSLELGDSALYFCASSPPQGYEQYFGPGTRLTVT.

J is TRBJ1-3 and V is TRBV6-6; the D gene is possibly TRBD1 (5 bases). The CDR3 consists of 16 residues. Looked up from germline, CDR1 is MNHNY and CDR2 is SVGAGI (reference sequence). The V end was cut by 7 bases, the J end by 0 bases, with 16 bases between. The CDR3 region is CASTLGGSISGNTIYF. The CDR3 DNA is TGTGCCAGCACCCTGGGGGGGAGTATCTCTGGAAACACCATATATTTT.

This chain joins TRBV5-1 and TRBJ1-4; D uncertain. The CDR3 runs to 17 residues. The germline CDR1 and CDR2 sequences are SGHRS and YFSETQ. V lost 2 bases, J lost 6 bases, and 20 bases lay in between. Here the CDR3 DNA reads TGCGCCAGCAGCTTTTCCACAGACGGTCGATCCGATGAAAAACTGTTTTTT. Translating gives CASSFSTDGRSDEKLFF.

The genes are TRBV5-6 and TRBJ2-3; TRBD2 agrees at 12 bases. CDR3 length: 16 residues. CDR1 and CDR2 from the germline V gene are SGHDT and YYEEEE. V was pared by 1 base and J by 5 bases, with 5 bases of the junction left unmatched. CDR3: CASSLRASGRGDTQYF. CDR3 sequence (DNA): TGTGCCAGCAGCTTGCGGGCTAGCGGGAGGGGAGATACGCAGTATTTT.